Each of the 17 T cell receptor beta chains below was sequenced from the same sample in a study of T cell changes during pregnancy in multiple sclerosis. Assay used: immunoSEQ multiplex PCR; TCRdb lists only in-frame clones, some missing. The sample carries more than 95,000 clones, around 91% recorded once. Sequences were derived from peripheral blood, sampled after pregnancy. The origin of the receptors is a female donor with multiple sclerosis, enrolled in a pregnancy study.

The V and J genes are TRBV10-3 and TRBJ2-7, with D perhaps matching TRBD2 (6 bases). The V end was cut by 3 bases, the J end by 3 bases, with 33 bases between. The CDR3 length is 21 residues. Germline CDR1 reads ENHRY; CDR2 reads SYGVKD. The CDR3 DNA follows: TGTGCCATCAGTGAACGGGCCGAAGGGAACGGAGGGTCCAATAATTACTACGAGCAGTACTTC. It codes for CAISERAEGNGGSNNYYEQYF.

The V gene is TRBV15, the J gene TRBJ2-1; 7 bases align to TRBD2. This CDR3 has 14 amino acids. Unmatched junction bases numbered 5, after V lost 5 bases and J lost 4 bases. CDR1 and CDR2 (germline): LNHNV, YYDKDF (reference sequence). The CDR3 DNA is TGTGCCACCAGCCGGGGGGTTGGGTACAATGAGCAGTTCTTC. This encodes CATSRGVGYNEQFF. Filled out from reference TRBV15 and TRBJ2-1, the complete variable domain reads DAMVIQNPRYQVTQFGKPVTLSCSQTLNHNVMYWYQQKSSQAPKLLFHYYDKDFNNEADTPDNFQSRRPNTSFCFLDIRSPGLGDTAMYLCATSRGVGYNEQFFGPGTRLTVL.

The chain employs TRBV25-1 and TRBJ1-1; 7 bases map to TRBD1. The CDR3 is 14 amino acids. Germline V gene lookup returns CDR1 MGHDK and CDR2 SYGVNS. J lost 1 base, V lost 4 bases, and 3 bases had no gene match. CDR3 DNA sequence: TGTGCCAGCAGTGGGGGACAGTCGAACACTGAAGCTTTCTTT. Its protein is CASSGGQSNTEAFF.

V and J are TRBV15 and TRBJ2-3, with 9 bases matching TRBD2. The CDR3 is 17 residues long. In germline, CDR1 is LNHNV, CDR2 YYDKDF (reference sequence). V shed 5 bases and J 2 bases; nucleotides not matched to a gene: 11. DNA of the CDR3: TGTGCCACCAGCGGAAGAGGGCGGGAGGGCCCCACAGATACGCAGTATTTT. It yields the protein CATSGRGREGPTDTQYF.

The chain carries TRBV5-1 and TRBJ2-1; 7 nucleotides agree with TRBD2. CDR1 and CDR2 from the germline V gene are SGHRS and YFSETQ. This CDR3 has 15 residues. V gave up 0 bases and J gave up 1 base; unmatched junction bases: 1. The CDR3 region has the DNA TGCGCCAGCAGCTTGGTACTAGCGTCCTACAATGAGCAGTTCTTC. It specifies CASSLVLASYNEQFF.

The chain recombines TRBV9 with TRBJ2-1; TRBD2 agrees at 7 bases. This CDR3 region has 15 residues. Germline values: CDR1 SGDLS, CDR2 YYNGEE. Trimming removed 0 bases from V and 5 bases from J; junction bases left unmatched: 5. The CDR3 sequence: CASSVGGSGNNEQFF. CDR3 nucleotides: TGTGCCAGCAGCGTAGGCGGGAGTGGGAACAATGAGCAGTTCTTC.

The chain links TRBV7-2 to TRBJ1-2, with a weak D call TRBD1 (6 bases). With 0 bases removed from V and 4 bases from J, the gap between germline ends came to 12 bases. This CDR3 region has 15 residues. Per germline, CDR1 SGHTA and CDR2 FQGNSA. The CDR3 is CASSLAPRGIYGYTF. The CDR3 bases are TGTGCCAGCAGCTTAGCGCCTAGGGGGATCTATGGCTACACCTTC. Filled out from reference TRBV7-2 and TRBJ1-2, the complete variable domain reads GAGVSQSPSNKVTEKGKDVELRCDPISGHTALYWYRQSLGQGLEFLIYFQGNSAPDKSGLPSDRFSAERTGGSVSTLTIQRTQQEDSAVYLCASSLAPRGIYGYTFGSGTRLTVV.

A single count supports this clone. The chain recombines TRBV5-1 with TRBJ2-3; 11 positions agree with TRBD2. V dropped 0 bases and J dropped 4; count of bases not matched to a gene: 4. Germline CDR1 reads SGHRS; CDR2 reads YFSETQ. The CDR3 runs to 16 residues. CDR3 residues: CASSLAVAGGPDTQYF. The CDR3 DNA reads TGCGCCAGCAGCTTGGCGGTAGCGGGGGGGCCAGATACGCAGTATTTT.

The rearrangement links TRBV5-1 to TRBJ2-1, with TRBD2 identical over 13 bases. CDR1 is SGHRS, CDR2 YFSETQ, per germline. V shed 4 bases and J 5 bases; nucleotides not matched to a gene: 3. CDR3 length: 15 residues. For the CDR3, the DNA is TGCGCCAGCAGCACTAGCGGGAGGGGGGACAATGAGCAGTTCTTC. Protein sequence: CASSTSGRGDNEQFF.

V is TRBV27 and J is TRBJ2-1, with D possibly matching TRBD1 (5 bases). V lost 2 bases, J lost 8 bases, and 19 bases lay in between. The CDR3 length is 16 residues. The germline gives CDR1 MNHEY, CDR2 SMNVEV (reference sequence). The CDR3 sequence: CASSLVQGGKNHEQFF. CDR3 nucleotide sequence: TGTGCCAGCAGTTTAGTCCAGGGTGGAAAGAACCATGAGCAGTTCTTC.

V usage is TRBV19 and J usage is TRBJ1-2; 7 bases line up with TRBD1. Germline V gene data show CDR1 as LNHDA and CDR2 as SQIVND (reference sequence). V lost 7 bases and J lost 5; bases outside the gene matches: 22. The CDR3 is 18 residues long. The CDR3 spells CASIPPEGGGGRSYGYTF. DNA for the CDR3: TGTGCCAGTATCCCACCAGAAGGAGGGGGCGGCCGAAGTTATGGCTACACCTTC.

This chain uses TRBV4-2 with TRBJ1-2, with TRBD1 as a possible D gene (5 bases). V lost 0 bases and J lost 8, with 19 bases in between. This CDR3 is built from 16 residues. From germline, CDR1 is LGHNA and CDR2 YNFKEQ. The CDR3 here is CASSQDSGKGRNGYTF. CDR3 nucleotide sequence: TGTGCCAGCAGCCAAGATAGTGGCAAGGGGCGAAACGGCTACACCTTC.

The gene calls are TRBV7-6 and TRBJ2-2, with D possibly TRBD2 on 6 matching bases. The length of the CDR3 is 15 residues. V lost 1 base and J 6 bases, leaving 12 bases between the germline ends. The germline CDR1 and CDR2 sequences are SGHVS and FNYEAQ. CDR3 in DNA: TGTGCCAGCAGCTTAGTAGCTAGCGAATCCGGGGAGCTGTTTTTT. Translated: CASSLVASESGELFF.

This clone is a singleton in its sample. This chain connects TRBV20-1 to TRBJ1-1; no reliable D call. Germline CDR1 is DFQATT and CDR2 is SNEGSKA (reference sequence). The V and J ends lost 5 bases and 4 bases respectively, with 8 bases between them. The CDR3 is 11 residues long. CDR3 residues: CSAGFGTEAFF. The DNA for the CDR3 is TGCAGTGCTGGTTTCGGCACTGAAGCTTTCTTT.

The chain has TRBV11-2 and TRBJ2-5, with D maybe TRBD2 (5 bases). CDR3 length: 13 amino acids. CDR1 and CDR2 (germline): SGHAT, FQNNGV. The ends were cut back, 5 bases at V and 5 bases at J, with 12 bases in the middle. The CDR3 sequence is CASSTRPGETQYF. DNA of the CDR3: TGTGCCAGCAGCACTAGGCCCGGTGAGACCCAGTACTTC.

This sequence joins TRBV19 and TRBJ2-7, with TRBD2 as a possible D gene (6 bases). Trimming removed 1 base at V and 5 bases at J, with 6 bases between. CDR1 is LNHDA, CDR2 SQIVND, per germline (reference sequence). This CDR3 region has 12 residues. In nucleotides, the CDR3 is TGTGCCAGTAGTATAGGGGGGGACGAGCAGTACTTC. This translates into CASSIGGDEQYF.

The chain carries TRBV5-1 and TRBJ2-7; D is perhaps TRBD1 (5 bases). Trimming took 0 bases from V and 1 from J, leaving 8 bases between them. The germline V gene encodes CDR1 SGHRS and CDR2 YFSETQ. This CDR3 has 14 residues. In nucleotides, the CDR3 is TGCGCCAGCAGCTTGGCCCAGGGTTCCTACGAGCAGTACTTC. The encoded protein is CASSLAQGSYEQYF.